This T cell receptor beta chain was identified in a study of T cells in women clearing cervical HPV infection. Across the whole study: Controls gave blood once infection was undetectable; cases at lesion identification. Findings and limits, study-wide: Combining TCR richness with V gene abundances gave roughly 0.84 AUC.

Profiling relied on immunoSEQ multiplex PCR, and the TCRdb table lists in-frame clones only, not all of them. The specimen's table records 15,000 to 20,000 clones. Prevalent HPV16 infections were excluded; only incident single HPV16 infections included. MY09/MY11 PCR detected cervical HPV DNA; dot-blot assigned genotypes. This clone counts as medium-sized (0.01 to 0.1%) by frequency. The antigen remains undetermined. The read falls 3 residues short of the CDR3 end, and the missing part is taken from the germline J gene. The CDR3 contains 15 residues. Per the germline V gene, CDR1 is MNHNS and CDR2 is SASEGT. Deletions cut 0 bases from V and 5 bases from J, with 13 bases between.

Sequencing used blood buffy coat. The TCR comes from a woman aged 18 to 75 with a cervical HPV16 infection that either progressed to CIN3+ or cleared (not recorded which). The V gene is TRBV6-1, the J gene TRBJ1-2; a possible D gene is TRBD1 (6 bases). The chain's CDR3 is CASSEALTGTYGYTF. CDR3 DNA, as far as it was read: TGTGCCAGCAGTGAAGCGTTGACAGGCACGTATGGC.